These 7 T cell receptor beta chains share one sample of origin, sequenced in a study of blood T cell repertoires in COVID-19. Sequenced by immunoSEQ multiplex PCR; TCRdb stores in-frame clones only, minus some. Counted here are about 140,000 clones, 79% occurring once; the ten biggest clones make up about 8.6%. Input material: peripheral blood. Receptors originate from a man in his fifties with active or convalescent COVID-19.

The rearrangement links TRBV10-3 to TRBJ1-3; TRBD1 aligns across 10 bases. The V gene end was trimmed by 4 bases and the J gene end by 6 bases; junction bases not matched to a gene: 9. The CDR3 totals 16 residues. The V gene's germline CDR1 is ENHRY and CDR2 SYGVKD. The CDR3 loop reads CAISVLPGTGENTIYF. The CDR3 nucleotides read TGTGCCATCAGTGTCCTCCCCGGGACAGGGGAAAACACCATATATTTT.

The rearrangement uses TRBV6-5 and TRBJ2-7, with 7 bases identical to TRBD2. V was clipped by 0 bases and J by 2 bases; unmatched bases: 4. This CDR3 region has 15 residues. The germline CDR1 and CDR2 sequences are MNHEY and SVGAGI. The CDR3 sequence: CASSYSSGLTYEQYF. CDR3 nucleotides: TGTGCCAGCAGTTACTCGTCGGGACTAACCTACGAGCAGTACTTC.

In DNA, the CDR3 is TGTGCCAGCAGCCATTTCTACAGGGTGAGCTCCTACGAGCAGTACTTC. Amino acid sequence: CASSHFYRVSSYEQYF. The rearrangement joins TRBV3-1 (or the pseudogene TRBV3-2) to TRBJ2-7; D perhaps matches TRBD1 (6 bases). The CDR3 has 16 residues. CDR1 and CDR2 from the germline V gene are LGHDT and YNNKEL (reference sequence). Deletions cut 3 bases from V and 0 bases from J, with 15 bases between.

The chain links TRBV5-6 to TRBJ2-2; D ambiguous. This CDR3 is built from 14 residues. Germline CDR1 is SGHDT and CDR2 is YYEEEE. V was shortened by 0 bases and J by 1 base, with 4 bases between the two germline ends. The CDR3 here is CASSLGQNTGELFF. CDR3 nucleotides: TGTGCCAGCAGCTTGGGGCAGAACACCGGGGAGCTGTTTTTT.

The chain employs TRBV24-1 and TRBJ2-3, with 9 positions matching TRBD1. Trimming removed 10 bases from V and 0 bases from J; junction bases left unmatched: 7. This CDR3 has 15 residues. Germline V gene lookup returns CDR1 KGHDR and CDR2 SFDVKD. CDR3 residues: CATDPGTGSTDTQYF. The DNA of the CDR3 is TGTGCCACGGACCCCGGGACAGGGAGCACAGATACGCAGTATTTT.

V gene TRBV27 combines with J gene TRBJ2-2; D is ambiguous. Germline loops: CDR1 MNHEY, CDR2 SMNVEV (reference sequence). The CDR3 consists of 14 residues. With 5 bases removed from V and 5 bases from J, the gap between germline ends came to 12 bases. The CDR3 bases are TGTGCCAGCAGTCCTTCTCTCGGGACCGGGGAGCTGTTTTTT. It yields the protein CASSPSLGTGELFF.

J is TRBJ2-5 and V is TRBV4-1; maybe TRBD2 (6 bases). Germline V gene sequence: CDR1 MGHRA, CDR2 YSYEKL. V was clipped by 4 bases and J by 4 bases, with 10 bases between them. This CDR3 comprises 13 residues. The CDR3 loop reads CASSRWRGETQYF. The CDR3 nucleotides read TGCGCCAGCAGCCGCTGGCGGGGAGAGACCCAGTACTTC.